The present T cell receptor beta chain was sequenced within a study of regulatory T cells in long-lasting Graves disease. Study-wide results and caveats: Accuracy may have suffered from the small sample size.

The germline V gene encodes CDR1 SGHTA and CDR2 FQGNSA. The V end lost 1 base, the J end lost 4 bases, and 17 bases lay between the germline ends. This CDR3 has 16 amino acids. This clonotype was observed at least ten times. Its antigen is not known. Arm-PCR with iRepertoire HTBI primers amplified the CDR3 regions for these TCR beta libraries. TCRdb re-called the multiplex PCR reads with MiXCR, one entry per CDR3 protein. Here the sample spans 320,000 or so distinct CDR3 sequences, approximately 20% being singletons. Time point of the sample: newly diagnosed GD, antithyroid drugs for less than 3 months. PBMCs provided the RNA from which the TCR library was made. As a group, patients came from one endocrinology department in Xi'an, China. Tubes containing EDTA received about 10 milliliters of drawn peripheral blood.

This chain connects TRBV7-2 to TRBJ2-7, with TRBD2 as a possible D gene (6 bases). This TCR was sampled from a female donor with Graves disease. Source: peripheral blood mononuclear cells (PBMCs), taken at new diagnosis, from a patient treated with antithyroid drugs. The CDR3 here is CASSLVPGDGPYEQYF. The CDR3 nucleotides are TGTGCCAGCAGCTTAGTGCCGGGGGACGGGCCTTACGAGCAGTACTTC.